The next 29 T cell receptor beta chains were all read from a single sample in a study of blood T cell repertoires in COVID-19. Clones were read by immunoSEQ multiplex PCR, and TCRdb kept only the in-frame ones, dropping some. The table has about 250,000 clones, roughly 88% seen once. Material for sequencing was peripheral blood. Receptors were obtained from a woman older than 75 with COVID-19, enrolled during active disease.

This clone was counted only a few times. CDR3 residues: CAWSATGEGGYTF. The CDR3 DNA reads TGTGCCTGGAGCGCCACAGGGGAAGGCGGCTACACCTTC. The chain carries TRBV30 and TRBJ1-2, with 7 bases identical to TRBD1. There are 13 residues in the CDR3. V lost 3 bases, J lost 8 bases, and 9 bases stayed unmatched. The germline V gene has CDR1 GTSNPN and CDR2 SVGIG (reference sequence).

The J gene is TRBJ2-2, the V gene TRBV6-6; D uncertain. The CDR3 runs 15 residues. V was trimmed by 5 bases and J by 8 bases, leaving 18 bases between them. CDR1 and CDR2 (germline): MNHNY, SVGAGI (reference sequence). The CDR3 protein is CASSQKPALPGELFF. CDR3 DNA sequence: TGTGCCAGCAGTCAAAAACCCGCGCTGCCGGGGGAGCTGTTTTTT.

V is TRBV7-2 and J is TRBJ2-3; tentatively, D is TRBD2 (7 bases). CDR3 length: 16 amino acids. The germline V gene has CDR1 SGHTA and CDR2 FQGNSA. Trimming pared 5 bases from V and 2 bases from J, leaving 17 bases between. The CDR3, as DNA: TGTGCCAGCAGCACACCCCGGGGGGCCGCCACAGATACGCAGTATTTT. Amino acid sequence: CASSTPRGAATDTQYF.

V gene TRBV9 combines with J gene TRBJ2-3, with 12 positions matching TRBD2. The CDR3 spans 17 residues. The germline V gene has CDR1 SGDLS and CDR2 YYNGEE. Trimming removed 3 bases from V and 0 bases from J; junction bases left unmatched: 5. CDR3 amino acids: CASSDPTSGGSTDTQYF. The CDR3 DNA sequence: TGTGCCAGCAGCGACCCGACTAGCGGGGGCAGCACAGATACGCAGTATTTT.

This chain links TRBV20-1 with TRBJ1-6; a possible D gene is TRBD1 (5 bases). This CDR3 is built from 15 residues. Trimming left V 3 bases short and J 5 bases short, with 14 bases between. Germline V lookup: CDR1 DFQATT, CDR2 SNEGSKA (reference sequence). CDR3 sequence reads: CSASAGTLNNSPLHF. CDR3 in DNA: TGCAGTGCTAGTGCCGGGACTCTTAATAATTCACCCCTCCACTTT.

The genes are TRBV5-4 and TRBJ2-2; perhaps TRBD1 as D (6 bases). Trimming removed 5 bases from V and 6 bases from J, with 17 bases in between. The CDR3 loop spans 15 amino acids. The germline V gene has CDR1 SGHNT and CDR2 YYREEE (reference sequence). The CDR3 DNA sequence: TGTGCCAGCAGTTTGACAGGCGTTAACGCCGGGGAGCTGTTTTTT. Its protein product is CASSLTGVNAGELFF. The variable domain in full, with the rest retrieved from reference TRBV5-4 and TRBJ2-2, is ETGVTQSPTHLIKTRGQQVTLRCSSQSGHNTVSWYQQALGQGPQFIFQYYREEENGRGNFPPRFSGLQFPNYSSELNVNALELDDSALYLCASSLTGVNAGELFFGEGSRLTVL.

This CDR3 is CASRGTSGASSGANVLTF. CDR3 nucleotides: TGTGCCAGCAGAGGGACTAGCGGGGCCTCCTCTGGGGCCAACGTCCTGACTTTC. This sequence joins TRBV28 and TRBJ2-6; 13 bases fit TRBD2. The CDR3 is 18 residues long. Germline-derived CDR1 and CDR2 are MDHEN and SYDVKM. V was clipped by 6 bases and J by 0 bases; unmatched bases: 5.

V is TRBV19 and J is TRBJ1-2; 8 positions agree with TRBD1. Germline CDR1 is LNHDA and CDR2 is SQIVND (reference sequence). The junction had 11 bases not matched to a gene; V was cut back by 7 bases and J by 4 bases. The length of the CDR3 is 15 residues. The CDR3 sequence: CASIPRGQGGYGYTF. The CDR3 DNA reads TGTGCCAGTATCCCGAGAGGACAGGGTGGCTATGGCTACACCTTC.

V usage is TRBV2 and J usage is TRBJ1-1; D unclear. CDR3 length equals 14 residues. In germline, CDR1 is SNHLY, CDR2 FYNNEI. Trimming took off 7 bases at V and 0 bases at J, with 12 bases between the two ends. CDR3 sequence: CASNGLGLNTEAFF. The CDR3 coding sequence is TGTGCCAGCAATGGACTCGGATTGAACACTGAAGCTTTCTTT.

The chain has TRBV7-3 and TRBJ2-5; maybe TRBD2 (6 bases). The CDR3 sequence is 15 residues long. Germline lookup yields CDR1 SGHTA and CDR2 FQGTGA. Trimming removed 5 bases from V and 5 bases from J, with 18 bases in between. CDR3 amino acids: CASSLFGHRGETQYF. DNA for the CDR3: TGTGCCAGCAGCCTCTTCGGTCATCGGGGGGAGACCCAGTACTTC.

The J gene is TRBJ2-6, the V gene TRBV7-9; unclear D gene. Germline V lookup: CDR1 SEHNR, CDR2 FQNEAQ (reference sequence). The CDR3 runs 18 residues. V was trimmed by 5 bases and J by 0 bases, leaving 17 bases between them. The CDR3 nucleotides read TGTGCCAGCAGCGGAATCATCGAGGCAGCCTCTGGGGCCAACGTCCTGACTTTC. It encodes CASSGIIEAASGANVLTF.

V usage is TRBV5-5 and J usage is TRBJ1-5; 8 bases are shared with TRBD1. Germline values: CDR1 SGHKS, CDR2 YYEKEE (reference sequence). The ends lost 1 base at V and 2 bases at J; junction bases unmatched: 2. The CDR3 contains 15 residues. Here the CDR3 reads CASSLMTGGNQPQHF. The CDR3 nucleotides are TGTGCCAGCAGCTTGATGACAGGGGGCAATCAGCCCCAGCATTTT.

The chain recombines TRBV16 with TRBJ2-2; no firm D call. The CDR3 is made up of 13 amino acids. Trimming shortened V by 4 bases and J by 8 bases, and 11 bases separated the two germline ends. Germline CDR1 is KGHSY and CDR2 is FQNENV. The CDR3 nucleotides are TGTGCCAGCAGCCTCAATAGGAGAGGGGAGCTGTTTTTT. Protein product: CASSLNRRGELFF.

The chain carries TRBV4-2 and TRBJ1-2; 12 bases map to TRBD1. The length of the CDR3 is 13 residues. CDR1 is LGHNA, CDR2 YNFKEQ, per germline. The V gene end was trimmed by 3 bases and the J gene end by 9 bases; junction bases not matched to a gene: 2. The CDR3 region has the DNA TGTGCCAGCAGCCAGGGGACAGGGGGCAGCTACACCTTC. It encodes CASSQGTGGSYTF.

J is TRBJ2-7 and V is TRBV7-9; D is perhaps TRBD1 (6 bases). The CDR3 spans 14 residues. Germline V lookup: CDR1 SEHNR, CDR2 FQNEAQ (reference sequence). Trimming removed 2 bases from V and 4 bases from J, with 12 bases in between. The CDR3 bases are TGTGCCAGCAGCTTACCTTGGGACACTTACGAGCAGTACGTC. This codes for CASSLPWDTYEQYV.

The chain employs TRBV6-5 and TRBJ1-2; a possible D gene is TRBD1 (6 bases). CDR3 length: 16 residues. CDR1 is MNHEY and CDR2 is SVGAGI in the germline V gene. V lost 0 bases and J lost 3, with 14 bases in between. DNA for the CDR3: TGTGCCAGCAGTTACTCGGGGACATCAGGGGACTATGGCTACACCTTC. Residues: CASSYSGTSGDYGYTF.

The chain employs TRBV24-1 and TRBJ2-3, with D tentatively TRBD2 (5 bases). The CDR3 is made up of 13 amino acids. V lost 5 bases to trimming and J lost 6 bases, with 11 bases between them. The V gene's germline CDR1 is KGHDR and CDR2 SFDVKD. CDR3: CATSAGSVDTQYF. CDR3 sequence (DNA): TGTGCCACCAGTGCTGGGAGCGTGGATACGCAGTATTTT.

The gene calls are TRBV10-1 and TRBJ2-1; 7 bases fit TRBD2. The CDR3 length is 15 residues. V was clipped by 2 bases and J by 0 bases; unmatched bases: 1. CDR1 is WNHNN and CDR2 is SYGVQD in the germline V gene (reference sequence). The CDR3 bases are TGCGCCAGCAGTGAGGGCGGGGGCTCCTACAATGAGCAGTTCTTC. Protein: CASSEGGGSYNEQFF.

This clone was recorded once. V and J are TRBV5-1 and TRBJ2-1; 11 nucleotides align to TRBD2. Germline V lookup: CDR1 SGHRS, CDR2 YFSETQ. The CDR3 is 18 amino acids. Trimming at V came to 0 bases and at J to 6 bases, leaving 11 bases not matched to a gene. The CDR3 sequence is CASSLGRLAGGKSNEQFF. In DNA form, the CDR3 reads TGCGCCAGCAGCTTGGGCCGGCTAGCGGGGGGTAAAAGCAATGAGCAGTTCTTC.

This clone was recorded once. V is TRBV30 and J is TRBJ1-6; D perhaps matches TRBD1 (6 bases). CDR3 length: 14 amino acids. CDR1 is GTSNPN and CDR2 is SVGIG in the germline V gene (reference sequence). V dropped 3 bases and J dropped 7 bases, with 13 bases sitting between them. CDR3 coding DNA: TGTGCCTGGAGGGGGGACATAGGCAATTCACCCCTCCACTTT. It codes for CAWRGDIGNSPLHF.

V usage is TRBV30 and J usage is TRBJ1-4, with TRBD1 as a possible D gene (6 bases). V gave up 6 bases and J gave up 2 bases, with 19 bases separating them. CDR1 is GTSNPN, CDR2 SVGIG, per germline (reference sequence). This CDR3 has 16 amino acids. This chain's CDR3 is CACHRTVPHTNEKLFF. CDR3 nucleotides: TGTGCCTGCCATCGGACAGTGCCCCATACTAATGAAAAACTGTTTTTT.

The chain joins TRBV2 to TRBJ1-2; TRBD1 might be the D (6 bases). The V end lost 6 bases, the J end lost 5 bases, and 10 bases lay between the germline ends. The germline V gene encodes CDR1 SNHLY and CDR2 FYNNEI. The CDR3 is 12 amino acids. The CDR3 spells CASSPTGYGYTF. The CDR3 DNA reads as TGTGCCAGCAGCCCCACAGGGTATGGCTACACCTTC.

The chain joins TRBV9 to TRBJ2-2; 9 bases match TRBD1. Germline V lookup: CDR1 SGDLS, CDR2 YYNGEE. This CDR3 spans 14 amino acids. V gave up 6 bases and J gave up 8 bases; unmatched junction bases: 8. The CDR3 is CASTGTGPAGELFF. The CDR3, as DNA: TGTGCCAGCACCGGGACAGGGCCCGCGGGGGAGCTGTTTTTT.

The chain joins TRBV5-1 to TRBJ1-6, with D tentatively TRBD1 (6 bases). V was pared by 1 base and J by 10 bases, with 12 bases between. The germline CDR1 and CDR2 sequences are SGHRS and YFSETQ. The CDR3 totals 14 residues. DNA for the CDR3: TGCGCCAGCAGCTTGTTCTCAGGGGAATCACCCCTCCACTTT. Amino acid sequence: CASSLFSGESPLHF. The whole variable domain, filled in from reference TRBV5-1 and TRBJ1-6, reads KAGVTQTPRYLIKTRGQQVTLSCSPISGHRSVSWYQQTPGQGLQFLFEYFSETQRNKGNFPGRFSGRQFSNSRSEMNVSTLELGDSALYLCASSLFSGESPLHFGNGTRLTVT.

This clone was counted only a few times. The chain uses TRBV18 and TRBJ1-4; no reliable D call. Trimming left V 5 bases short and J 8 bases short, with 21 bases between. The CDR3 totals 16 residues. Germline assignment: CDR1 KGHSH and CDR2 LQKENI. The CDR3 is CASSATLGLTREKLFF. The CDR3 nucleotides are TGTGCCAGCTCAGCCACCCTTGGACTAACCCGGGAAAAACTGTTTTTT.

CDR3 DNA: TGTGCCAGCAGCAGGACAGGGACCCAGCATTTT. It encodes CASSRTGTQHF. The genes are TRBV12-3 or TRBV12-4 and TRBJ1-5; 8 bases map to TRBD1. The CDR3 runs 11 residues. Trimming took 6 bases from V and 11 from J; bases not matched to a gene: 3.

There are a few counts of this clone. The chain couples TRBV3-1 (or the pseudogene TRBV3-2) to TRBJ1-2; a possible D gene is TRBD1 (5 bases). The CDR3 contains 13 residues. V lost 3 bases to trimming and J lost 7 bases, with 12 bases between them. Looked up from germline, CDR1 is LGHDT and CDR2 is YNNKEL (reference sequence). The CDR3 reads CASSQGTSGGYTF. The CDR3 nucleotides are TGTGCCAGCAGCCAGGGGACTAGTGGTGGCTACACCTTC.

The chain uses TRBV24-1 and TRBJ2-1; weak D call: TRBD2 (6 bases). Germline assignment: CDR1 KGHDR and CDR2 SFDVKD. The CDR3 is made up of 14 amino acids. Deletions cut 6 bases from V and 2 bases from J, with 10 bases between. CDR3 loop: CATSPSAPYNEQFF. CDR3 in DNA: TGTGCCACCAGTCCTAGCGCACCCTACAATGAGCAGTTCTTC.

The V and J genes are TRBV10-3 and TRBJ1-4, with 7 bases fitting TRBD1. CDR3 length: 14 amino acids. In germline, CDR1 is ENHRY, CDR2 SYGVKD. The V segment lost 0 bases and the J segment 8 bases; nucleotides outside the gene matches: 3. The CDR3, as DNA: TGTGCCATCAGTGAGTCTCCAGGGGGGGAAAAACTGTTTTTT. It specifies CAISESPGGEKLFF.